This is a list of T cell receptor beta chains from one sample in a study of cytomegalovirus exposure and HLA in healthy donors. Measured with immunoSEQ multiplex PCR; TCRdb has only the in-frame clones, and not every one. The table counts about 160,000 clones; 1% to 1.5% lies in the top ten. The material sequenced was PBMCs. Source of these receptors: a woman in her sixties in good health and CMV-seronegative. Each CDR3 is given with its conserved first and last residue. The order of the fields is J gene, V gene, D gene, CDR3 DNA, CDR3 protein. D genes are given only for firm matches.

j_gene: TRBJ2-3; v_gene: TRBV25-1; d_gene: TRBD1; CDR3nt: TGTGCCAGCAGGGACAGGGGGGTGGTGGATACGCAGTATTTT; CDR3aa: CASRDRGVVDTQYF
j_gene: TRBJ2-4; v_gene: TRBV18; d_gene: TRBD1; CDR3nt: TGTGCCAGCTCACCTGGGACAGGTAAAAACATTCAGTACTTC; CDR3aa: CASSPGTGKNIQYF
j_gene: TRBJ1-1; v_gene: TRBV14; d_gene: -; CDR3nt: TGTGCCAGCAGCCTTCGGTCTTACTGGGGGGACACTGAAGCTTTCTTT; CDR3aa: CASSLRSYWGDTEAFF
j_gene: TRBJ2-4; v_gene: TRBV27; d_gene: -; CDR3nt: TGTGCCAGCCGGCTTTCAGGGTTCGTGGCCATTCAGTACTTC; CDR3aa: CASRLSGFVAIQYF
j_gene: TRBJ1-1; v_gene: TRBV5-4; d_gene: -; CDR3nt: TGTGCCAGCAGCTTGCCCTTGACTGGGAACACTGAAGCTTTCTTT; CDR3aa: CASSLPLTGNTEAFF
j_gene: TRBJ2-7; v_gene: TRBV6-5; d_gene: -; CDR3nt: TGTGCCAGCAGTCAAAGGGACTTCACTTACGAGCAGTACTTC; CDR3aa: CASSQRDFTYEQYF
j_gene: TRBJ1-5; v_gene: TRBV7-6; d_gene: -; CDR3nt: TGTGCCAGCAGTCTAGCGGGACGGGATCAGCCCCAGCATTTT; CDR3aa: CASSLAGRDQPQHF
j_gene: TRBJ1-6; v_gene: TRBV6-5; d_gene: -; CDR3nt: TGTGCCAGCAGTTACTCGACTGGCTCCTATAATTCACCCCTCCACTTT; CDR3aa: CASSYSTGSYNSPLHF
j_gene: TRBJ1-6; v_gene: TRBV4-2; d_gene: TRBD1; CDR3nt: TGTGCCAGCAGCCGGGGGGGACAGGGGGTTCAGAAAGATAATTCACCCCTCCACTTT; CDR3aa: CASSRGGQGVQKDNSPLHF
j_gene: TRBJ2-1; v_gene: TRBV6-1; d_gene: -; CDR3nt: TGTGCCAGCAGTGATCTTCGCCAGGGGAAAAATGAGCAGTTCTTC; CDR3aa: CASSDLRQGKNEQFF
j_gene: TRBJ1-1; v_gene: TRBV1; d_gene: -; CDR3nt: TGCACCAGCAGCCAAGGGACAGGGGACCTTCGATTTCCTCGGGGCACTGAAGCTTTCTTT; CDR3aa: CTSSQGTGDLRFPRGTEAFF
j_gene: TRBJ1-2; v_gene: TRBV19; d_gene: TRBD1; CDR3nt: TGTGCCAGTAGGGAACAGGGGAATCCTAACTATGGCTACACCTTC; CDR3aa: CASREQGNPNYGYTF
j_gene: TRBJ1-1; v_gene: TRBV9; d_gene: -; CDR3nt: TGTGCCAGCAGCCCGACACGCCGGGACTCTGAAGCTTTCTTT; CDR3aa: CASSPTRRDSEAFF
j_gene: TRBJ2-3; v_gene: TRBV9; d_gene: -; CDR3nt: TGTGCCAGCAGCGTAACCCCGATGCTAGGGGGTACGCAGTATTTT; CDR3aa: CASSVTPMLGGTQYF
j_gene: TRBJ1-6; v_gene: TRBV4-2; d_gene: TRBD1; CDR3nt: TGTGCCAGCAGCCTTGGGTTGGGACAGGCCAATTCACCCCTCCACTTT; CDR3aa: CASSLGLGQANSPLHF
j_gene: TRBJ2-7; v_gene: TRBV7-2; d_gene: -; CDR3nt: TGTGCCAGCAGCTTAGCTCAGGGATACGGAGAGCAGTACTTC; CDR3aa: CASSLAQGYGEQYF
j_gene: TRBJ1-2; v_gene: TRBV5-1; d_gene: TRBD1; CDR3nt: TGCGCCAGCAGCCCAAACTTCGCAGGGGGGAACTATGGCTACACCTTC; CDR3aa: CASSPNFAGGNYGYTF
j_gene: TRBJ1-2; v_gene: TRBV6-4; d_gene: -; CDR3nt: TGTGCCAGCAGTGACTCAGCGGGAGGCTACACCTTC; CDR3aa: CASSDSAGGYTF
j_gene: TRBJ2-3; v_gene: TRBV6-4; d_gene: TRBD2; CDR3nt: TGTGCCAGCAGTTACCCGGGACTAGCGGACCAAGGGGATACGCAGTATTTT; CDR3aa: CASSYPGLADQGDTQYF
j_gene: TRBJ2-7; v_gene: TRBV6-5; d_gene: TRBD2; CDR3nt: TGTGCCAGCTCCTTTCAGCGGGATGGATACGAGCAGTACTTC; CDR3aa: CASSFQRDGYEQYF
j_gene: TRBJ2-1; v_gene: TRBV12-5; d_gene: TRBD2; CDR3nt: TGTGCTAGTTATAATTGGCTAGCGGGACCCAATGAGCAGTTCTTC; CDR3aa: CASYNWLAGPNEQFF
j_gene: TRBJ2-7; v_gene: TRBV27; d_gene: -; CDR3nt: TGTGCCAGCAGTTTTTCAGGGTCCTACGAGCAGTACTTC; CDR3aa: CASSFSGSYEQYF
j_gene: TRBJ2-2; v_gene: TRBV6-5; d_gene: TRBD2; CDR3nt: TGTGCCAGCAGGGGACTAGCGGGAGACGAGCTGTTTTTT; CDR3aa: CASRGLAGDELFF
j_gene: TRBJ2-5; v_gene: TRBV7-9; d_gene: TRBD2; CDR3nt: TGTGCCAGCAGCTTACTAGCGGGAGGAGGAGAGACCCAGTACTTC; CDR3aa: CASSLLAGGGETQYF
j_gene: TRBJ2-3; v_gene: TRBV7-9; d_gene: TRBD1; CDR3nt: TGTGCCAGCAACCCCCCCGACAGGGCTAGCACAGATACGCAGTATTTT; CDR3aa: CASNPPDRASTDTQYF
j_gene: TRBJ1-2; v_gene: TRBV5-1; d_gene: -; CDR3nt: TGCGCCAGCAGATTTGACGCAGGGGCTACTGGCTACACCTTC; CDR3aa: CASRFDAGATGYTF
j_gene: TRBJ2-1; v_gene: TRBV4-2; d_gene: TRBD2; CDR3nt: TGTGCCAGCAGCCGAGAACTAGCGGGAGGTGAGCAGTTCTTC; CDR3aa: CASSRELAGGEQFF
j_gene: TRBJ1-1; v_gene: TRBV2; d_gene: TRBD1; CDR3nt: TGTGCCAGCAGTGGGGCGAGGGGGCGCGACCCCCCTTTT; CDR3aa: CASSGARGRDPPF
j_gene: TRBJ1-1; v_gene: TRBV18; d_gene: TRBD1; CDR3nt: TGTGCCAGCTCACCGCTTGACAGGGCCCTGAACACTGAAGCTTTCTTT; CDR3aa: CASSPLDRALNTEAFF
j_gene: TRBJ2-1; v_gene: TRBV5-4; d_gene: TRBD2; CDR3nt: TGTGCCAGCAGCCCTGCTAGCGGGGGCTGGAATGAGCAGTTCTTC; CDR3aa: CASSPASGGWNEQFF
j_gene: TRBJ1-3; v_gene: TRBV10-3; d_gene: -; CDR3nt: TGTGCCATCAGTGTGAGCTCTGGAAACACCATATATTTT; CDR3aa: CAISVSSGNTIYF
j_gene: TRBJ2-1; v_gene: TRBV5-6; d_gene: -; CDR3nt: TGTGCCAGCACTTCGAGAAAACTACTCAGCTCCTACAATGAGCAGTTCTTC; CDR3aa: CASTSRKLLSSYNEQFF
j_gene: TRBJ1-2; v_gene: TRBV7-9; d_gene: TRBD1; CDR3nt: TGTGCCAGCAGCCTCGGACAGGGGGCGAGTGGCTACACCTTC; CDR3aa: CASSLGQGASGYTF
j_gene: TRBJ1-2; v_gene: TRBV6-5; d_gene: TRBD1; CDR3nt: TGTGCCAGCAAACAGGGGTATGGCTACACCTTC; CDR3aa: CASKQGYGYTF
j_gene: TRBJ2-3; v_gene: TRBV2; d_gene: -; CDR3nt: TGTGCCAGCAGACGTTATCAGGGGACCCTTACTAGCACAGATACGCAGTATTTT; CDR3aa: CASRRYQGTLTSTDTQYF
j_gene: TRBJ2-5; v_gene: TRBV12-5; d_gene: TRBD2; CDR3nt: TGTGCTAGTGGACTGGAGCGGGCGGGAGAAGAGACCCAGTACTTC; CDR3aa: CASGLERAGEETQYF
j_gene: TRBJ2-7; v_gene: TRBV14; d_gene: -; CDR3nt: TGTGCCAGCAGCCAAGATTTTTCGGGAGAGCAGTACTTC; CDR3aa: CASSQDFSGEQYF
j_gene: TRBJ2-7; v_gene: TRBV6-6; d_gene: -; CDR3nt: TGTGCCAGCACCAGGGGCACCTACGAGCAGTACTTC; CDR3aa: CASTRGTYEQYF
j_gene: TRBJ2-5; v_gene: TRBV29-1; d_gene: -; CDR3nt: TGCAGCTCCACCAGGGGCTCGGAGACCCAGTACTTC; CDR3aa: CSSTRGSETQYF
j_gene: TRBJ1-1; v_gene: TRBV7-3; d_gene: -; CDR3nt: TGTGCCAGCAGCTTAGGCGGGGACCCGAGGAACACTGAAGCTTTCTTT; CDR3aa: CASSLGGDPRNTEAFF
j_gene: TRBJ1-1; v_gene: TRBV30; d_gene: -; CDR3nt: TGTGCCTGGAGTTGGGCTAACACTGAAGCTTTCTTT; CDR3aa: CAWSWANTEAFF
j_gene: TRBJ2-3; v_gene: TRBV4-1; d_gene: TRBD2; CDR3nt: TGCGCCAGCAGCCAACCCACTAGCGGGAGAGTGAGGGATACGCAGTATTTT; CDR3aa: CASSQPTSGRVRDTQYF
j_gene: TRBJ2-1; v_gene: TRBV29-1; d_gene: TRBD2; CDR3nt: TGCAGCGTTTTGCCGGGTAGCGGGGGGCTGAATGAGCAGTTCTTC; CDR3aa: CSVLPGSGGLNEQFF
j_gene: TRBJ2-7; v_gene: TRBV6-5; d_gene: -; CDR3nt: TGTGCCAGCAGTCCCGGGGGTCCTTACGAGCAGTACTTC; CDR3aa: CASSPGGPYEQYF
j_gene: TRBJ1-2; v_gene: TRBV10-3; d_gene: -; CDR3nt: TGTGCCATCAGTGAACCGGACAGCCTAGCATGGGGGTACACCTTC; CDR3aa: CAISEPDSLAWGYTF
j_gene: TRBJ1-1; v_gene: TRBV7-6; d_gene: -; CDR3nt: TGTGCCAGCAGCTTAGCGCGGGCGTACGAGGGCACTGAAGCTTTCTTT; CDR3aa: CASSLARAYEGTEAFF
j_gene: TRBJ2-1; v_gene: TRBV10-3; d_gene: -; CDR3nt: TGTGCCATCCGGCGCGAGGGTGAGCAGTTCTTC; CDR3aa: CAIRREGEQFF
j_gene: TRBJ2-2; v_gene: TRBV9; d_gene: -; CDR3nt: TGTGCCAGCAGCGTAGGACAGACTTTCACCGGGGAGCTGTTTTTT; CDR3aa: CASSVGQTFTGELFF
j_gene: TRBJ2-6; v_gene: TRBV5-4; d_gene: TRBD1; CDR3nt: TGTGCCAGCAGCGTGGGAGGGACAGGGGGGTCTGGGGCCAACGTCCTGACTTTC; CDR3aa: CASSVGGTGGSGANVLTF
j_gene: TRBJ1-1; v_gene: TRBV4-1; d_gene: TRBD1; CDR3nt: TGCGCCAGCAGCCAAATTACTCCGGGACAGGGCGTGAACACTGAAGCTTTCTTT; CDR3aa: CASSQITPGQGVNTEAFF
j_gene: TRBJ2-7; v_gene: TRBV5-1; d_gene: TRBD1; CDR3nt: TGCGCCAGCAGCATAGGGGACAGGACCCAGGAGCAGTACTTC; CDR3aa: CASSIGDRTQEQYF
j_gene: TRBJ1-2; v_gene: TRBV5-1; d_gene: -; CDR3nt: TGCGCCAGCAGCCCGGCTACAGGGAAACCTAACTATGGCTACACCTTC; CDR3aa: CASSPATGKPNYGYTF
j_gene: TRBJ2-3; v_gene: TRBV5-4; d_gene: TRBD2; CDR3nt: TGTGCCAGCAGCTTGGCGGGGGGGAGACGGGATACGCAGTATTTT; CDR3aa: CASSLAGGRRDTQYF
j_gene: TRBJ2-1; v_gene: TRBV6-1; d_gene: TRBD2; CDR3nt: TGTGCCACTTCCGGGACTAGCGGTTACAATGAGCAGTTCTTC; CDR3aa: CATSGTSGYNEQFF
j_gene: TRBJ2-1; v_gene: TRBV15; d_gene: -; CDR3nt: TGTGCCACCAGCAGAGGATTTGCGGATGAGCAGTTCTTC; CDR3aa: CATSRGFADEQFF
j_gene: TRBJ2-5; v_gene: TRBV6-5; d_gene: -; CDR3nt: TGTGCCAGCAGTTACTCGGGGGGAGCCCAGTACTTC; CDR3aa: CASSYSGGAQYF
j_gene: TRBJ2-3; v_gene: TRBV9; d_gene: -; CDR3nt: TGTGCCAGCAGCGTAGCAGGAATTCTCACAGATACGCAGTATTTT; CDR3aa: CASSVAGILTDTQYF
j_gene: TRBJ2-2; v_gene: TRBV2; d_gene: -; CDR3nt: TGTGCCAGCCAGGGGGGCGGGGAGCTGTTTTTT; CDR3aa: CASQGGGELFF